These T cell receptor beta chains were read from a single sample in a study of vaccination and CD4 T cells after COVID-19. These receptors have no identified antigens. One entry per CDR3 protein, called by TCRdb with MiXCR from the PCR reads. The repertoire consists of 25,000 or so distinct CDR3 sequences, with approximately 67% occurring once and the leading ten covering about 20%. This specimen was CD4+ T cells from blood, cultured in vitro, taken after SARS-CoV-2 vaccination. Every receptor here comes from a human donor who received a COVID-19 vaccine. Both conserved end residues are part of each CDR3. A D gene is named only where the DNA matches it firmly. Expanded clones are given a class, and other clones once, few, many or no size at all.

cdr3_aa cdr3_nt v_call clone_size d_call j_call
CSAAVHGGATPDTQYF TGCAGTGCTGCTGTCCACGGGGGGGCCACCCCAGATACGCAGTATTTT TRBV20-1 - TRBD2 TRBJ2-3
CSARDSVSYNEQFF TGCAGTGCCCGGGACAGCGTCTCCTACAATGAGCAGTTCTTC TRBV20-1 - TRBD1 TRBJ2-1
CASSLRRGGTEAFF TGTGCCAGTAGTCTACGCAGGGGGGGCACTGAAGCTTTCTTT TRBV19 few TRBD1 TRBJ1-1
CSVTQGAYAEAFF TGCAGCGTTACACAGGGGGCGTACGCTGAAGCTTTCTTT TRBV20-1 - TRBD1 TRBJ1-1
CASSGGGRRQPQHF TGTGCCAGCAGTGGAGGGGGCAGACGTCAGCCCCAGCATTTT TRBV6-1 - TRBD1 TRBJ1-5
CASSLGSSGNTIYF TGTGCCAGCAGCCTCGGGAGTTCTGGAAACACCATATATTTT TRBV7-8 - - TRBJ1-3
CASSEQISNQPQHF TGTGCCAGCAGCGAGCAGATTAGCAATCAGCCCCAGCATTTT TRBV7-2 - - TRBJ1-5
CSASTGLSNQPQHF TGCAGTGCTAGTACCGGTCTCAGCAATCAGCCCCAGCATTTT TRBV20-1 - - TRBJ1-5
CASSNRDRGLANYGYTF TGTGCCAGCAGTAACCGGGACAGGGGACTAGCTAACTATGGCTACACCTTC TRBV6-1 - TRBD1 TRBJ1-2
CATSERTGGFGQPQHF TGTGCCACCAGTGAGCGGACAGGGGGCTTTGGTCAGCCCCAGCATTTT TRBV24-1 - TRBD1 TRBJ1-5
CASSHRQGGTYEQYF TGTGCCAGCAGCCACCGACAGGGAGGCACCTACGAGCAGTACTTC TRBV27 - - TRBJ2-7
CASSPPGGGGDQETQYF TGTGCCAGCAGCCCGCCCGGTGGAGGAGGGGATCAAGAGACCCAGTACTTC TRBV7-6 - - TRBJ2-5
CASSHWSGTDTQYF TGTGCCAGTAGTCATTGGTCCGGCACAGATACGCAGTATTTT TRBV19 - - TRBJ2-3
CASRWAGAGEAFF TGTGCCAGCAGGTGGGCGGGGGCGGGTGAAGCTTTCTTT TRBV27 few - TRBJ1-1
CASTTGGQPQHF TGTGCCAGTACAACAGGGGGTCAGCCCCAGCATTTT TRBV19 - TRBD1 TRBJ1-5
CAISESGSYGYTF TGTGCCATCAGTGAGTCAGGGTCCTATGGCTACACCTTC TRBV10-3 - - TRBJ1-2
CASSRTSGGAVYEQYF TGTGCCAGCAGCCGGACTAGCGGGGGGGCAGTGTACGAGCAGTACTTC TRBV7-8 - TRBD2 TRBJ2-7
CASSSTGNSNNQPQHF TGTGCCAGCAGTTCCACAGGGAATTCGAACAATCAGCCCCAGCATTTT TRBV6-5 - - TRBJ1-5
CSARPLGAGPSGQFF TGCAGTGCTAGACCACTAGGAGCGGGACCGTCGGGGCAGTTCTTC TRBV20-1 - TRBD2 TRBJ2-1
CASSITGTGNTEAFF TGTGCCAGTAGTATAACCGGGACGGGGAACACTGAAGCTTTCTTT TRBV19 once - TRBJ1-1
CASSLRNSPLHF TGTGCCAGCAGCTTACGGAATTCACCCCTCCACTTT TRBV7-2 once - TRBJ1-6
CASFPGGNSNQPQHF TGTGCCAGCTTTCCCGGGGGCAACAGCAATCAGCCCCAGCATTTT TRBV21-1 - - TRBJ1-5
CASSLEQFGYGYTF TGTGCCAGCAGCTTGGAACAGTTCGGCTATGGCTACACCTTC TRBV5-6 - - TRBJ1-2
CASSLDSNQPQHF TGTGCCAGCAGCTTAGATAGCAATCAGCCCCAGCATTTT TRBV7-2 few - TRBJ1-5
CSASWEQGYGYTF TGCAGTGCTAGTTGGGAACAGGGGTATGGCTACACCTTC TRBV20-1 few TRBD1 TRBJ1-2
CASSLLGKRGLISTDTQYF TGTGCCAGCAGCTTATTGGGCAAGCGGGGCCTCATTAGCACAGATACGCAGTATTTT TRBV7-9 few TRBD2 TRBJ2-3
CASSLWTGSHEKLFF TGTGCCAGCAGCTTATGGACAGGCAGCCATGAAAAACTGTTTTTT TRBV7-2 - TRBD1 TRBJ1-4
CASSEIAGGPYEQYF TGTGCCAGCAGTGAAATAGCGGGGGGGCCTTACGAGCAGTACTTC TRBV6-1 - TRBD2 TRBJ2-7
CSALAGSTDTQYF TGCAGTGCACTAGCGGGGAGCACAGATACGCAGTATTTT TRBV20-1 - TRBD2 TRBJ2-3
CASSYSGGGSSGNTIYF TGTGCCAGCAGTTACTCGGGCGGGGGTTCGTCTGGAAACACCATATATTTT TRBV6-5 - - TRBJ1-3
CASSLAGRQGDSPLHF TGTGCCAGCAGTTTGGCAGGGAGACAGGGAGATTCACCCCTCCACTTT TRBV2 - TRBD1 TRBJ1-6
CASSSLGSGYTF TGTGCCAGCAGTTCCCTAGGTTCTGGCTACACCTTC TRBV27 - - TRBJ1-2
CAWSVRQGAMYEQYF TGTGCCTGGAGTGTAAGGCAGGGGGCGATGTACGAGCAGTACTTC TRBV30 - TRBD1 TRBJ2-7
CASSLGGEGNQPQHF TGTGCCAGCAGCTTAGGAGGGGAGGGCAATCAGCCCCAGCATTTT TRBV7-2 - - TRBJ1-5
CASSLYGTGVAKNIQYF TGTGCCAGCAGTTTATACGGGACAGGGGTAGCCAAAAACATTCAGTACTTC TRBV27 once TRBD1 TRBJ2-4